This is a list of T cell receptor beta chains from one sample in a study of identical twins. Via MiXCR, TCRdb re-called the 5' RACE reads, giving one row per CDR3 protein. The sample lists under 300,000 distinct CDR3 sequences, over 9.5% occurring once. The data were also submitted as part of a second study, on yellow fever vaccine responses in identical twins.

Sample: memory (CD45RO+) T cells sorted from blood. The receptors stem from a woman aged 18-30 years in good health. CDR3s include the opening cysteine and the closing phenylalanine or tryptophan. The D gene is left open where the match is weak. Size tells how often a clone was seen (once, few, many) or the class of an expanded clone, and some rows leave it out.

v_gene	j_gene	abundance	d_gene	CDR3nt	CDR3aa
TRBV6-2/TRBV6-3	TRBJ2-5	few	NA	TGTGCCAGCAGCTCTCGGGACCATGAGACCCAGTACTTC	CASSSRDHETQYF
TRBV18	TRBJ2-7	NA	NA	TGTGCCAGCTCACCACTTCCGGACAGAAACTACGAGCAGTACTTC	CASSPLPDRNYEQYF
TRBV7-2	TRBJ2-5	many	NA	TGTGCCAGCAGCTCCCGGATGGGGGAGACCCAGTACTTC	CASSSRMGETQYF
TRBV24-1	TRBJ2-1	few	NA	TGTGCCACCAGTGATCCTTCAACAGGGACTATTCTAAACAATGAGCAGTTCTTC	CATSDPSTGTILNNEQFF
TRBV25-1	TRBJ1-1	NA	NA	TGTGCCACCGAAAGCAGGGGAAAGAACACTGAAGCTTTCTTT	CATESRGKNTEAFF
TRBV28	TRBJ2-3	NA	TRBD2	TGTGCCAGCAGTCCCCTGGGTTACGGGAGGGCTGATACGCAGTATTTT	CASSPLGYGRADTQYF
TRBV10-1	TRBJ2-1	NA	TRBD2	TGCGCCAGCAGCCCAGCGGGAGGTGAGCAGTTCTTC	CASSPAGGEQFF
TRBV15	TRBJ2-2	many	NA	TGTGCCACCAGCAGACAGATCGGGTTTGCCGGGGAGCTGTTTTTT	CATSRQIGFAGELFF
TRBV5-1	TRBJ2-5	NA	NA	TGCGCCAGCAGCCCGGTGGGGGTCCGAGAGACCCAGTACTTC	CASSPVGVRETQYF
TRBV11-2	TRBJ2-7	NA	NA	TGTGCCAGCAGCTTAGATCCCGGGACTGCCTCCTACGAGCAGTACTTC	CASSLDPGTASYEQYF
TRBV20-1	TRBJ2-2	NA	NA	TGCAGTGTGAAACGCGGTTCGGACACCGGGGAGCTGTTTTTT	CSVKRGSDTGELFF
TRBV29-1	TRBJ2-7	many	NA	TGCAGCGTTGGGGAGGACTACGAGCAGTACTTC	CSVGEDYEQYF
TRBV18	TRBJ2-1	NA	NA	TGTGCCAGCTCCCCTCTAGGAGCTATCCAGTTCTTC	CASSPLGAIQFF
TRBV6-4	TRBJ2-5	few	TRBD2	TGTGCCAGCAGGACTAGCGGGAGCGGTCACAGGACGGCGGGAGAGACCCAGTACTTC	CASRTSGSGHRTAGETQYF
TRBV12-3/TRBV12-4	TRBJ1-5	few	NA	TGTGCCAGCAGTTTCCGGGCGGGGAATCAGCCCCAGCATTTT	CASSFRAGNQPQHF
TRBV18	TRBJ2-7	few	TRBD1	TGTGCCAGTTTCGGACAGGGGAAGGTCGAGCAGTACTTC	CASFGQGKVEQYF
TRBV19	TRBJ1-1	NA	NA	TGTGCCAGTACCAGTGGGGGCGGTTACACTGAAGCTTTCTTT	CASTSGGGYTEAFF
TRBV27	TRBJ2-7	NA	NA	TGTGCCAGCAGTTCCCGGGGTAGCGGCTACGAGCAGTACTTC	CASSSRGSGYEQYF
TRBV12-5	TRBJ2-3	few	NA	TGTGCTAGTGGTTTGTCGGGGGGCACAGATACGCAGTATTTT	CASGLSGGTDTQYF
TRBV11-2	TRBJ2-3	many	NA	TGTGCCAGCAGCGTCGATCAGGGGAATTCGGATACGCAGTATTTT	CASSVDQGNSDTQYF
TRBV7-8	TRBJ1-6	NA	NA	TGTGCCAGCAGCTTAGCCGGGGGCGGGAATTCACCCCTCCACTTT	CASSLAGGGNSPLHF
TRBV3-1	TRBJ2-1	many	TRBD2	TGTGCCAGCAGCCAAATGACTAGCGGGATAGGTGAGCAGTTCTTC	CASSQMTSGIGEQFF
TRBV11-3	TRBJ2-3	few	TRBD2	TGTGCCAGCAGCAGACCGGGACTAGCGGGAATAGGAGTAGCAGATACGCAGTATTTT	CASSRPGLAGIGVADTQYF
TRBV7-2	TRBJ2-7	NA	NA	TGTGCCAGCAGCGCAGCCGTTTTAGGAGCCTACGAGCAGTACTTC	CASSAAVLGAYEQYF
TRBV3-1	TRBJ2-1	few	TRBD1	TGTGCCAGCAGCCAAGATCCTTTGGGACAGACCAATGAGCAGTTCTTC	CASSQDPLGQTNEQFF
TRBV28	TRBJ1-1	NA	NA	TGTGCCACCCGGGACAATCAGGGCGATAACACTGAAGCTTTCTTT	CATRDNQGDNTEAFF
TRBV6-2/TRBV6-3	TRBJ2-6	once	NA	TGTGCCAGCCAAGTCTCTGGGGCCAACGTCCTGACTTTC	CASQVSGANVLTF
TRBV9	TRBJ2-7	many	NA	TGTGCCAGCAGCCCTAGGACAGTGGTAGGCGAGCAGTACTTC	CASSPRTVVGEQYF
TRBV9	TRBJ2-5	NA	TRBD2	TGTGCCAGCAGCGTAGTAGCGGGAGGGGTCCAAGAGACCCAGTACTTC	CASSVVAGGVQETQYF
TRBV4-3	TRBJ2-3	many	NA	TGCGCCAGCAGCCAAGCCGGAGCGGCAGATACGCAGTATTTT	CASSQAGAADTQYF
TRBV6-2/TRBV6-3	TRBJ2-7	few	NA	TGTGCCAGCAGTGTGAGGCGGGGCCACGAGCAGTACTTC	CASSVRRGHEQYF
TRBV6-1	TRBJ2-3	NA	NA	TGTGCCAGCAGCCTTACGATGAAGGGCACAGATACGCAGTATTTT	CASSLTMKGTDTQYF
TRBV29-1	TRBJ1-1	NA	NA	TGCAGCGTTGGGCAGATGAACACTGAAGCTTTCTTT	CSVGQMNTEAFF
TRBV27	TRBJ2-1	NA	TRBD2	TGTGCCAGCAGTTTACGCGGGAGCGCCTACAATGAGCAGTTCTTC	CASSLRGSAYNEQFF
TRBV18	TRBJ2-1	NA	TRBD2	TGTGCCAGCTCACCGGGCTTGAGCGGGGGAATGGATGAGCAGTTCTTC	CASSPGLSGGMDEQFF
TRBV7-8	TRBJ2-5	many	NA	TGTGCCAGCAGCTTAGTTCCCCTTGTGGAGACCCAGTACTTC	CASSLVPLVETQYF
TRBV30	TRBJ1-2	NA	NA	TGTGCCTGGGCGCCGGGACACATCTATGGCTACACCTTC	CAWAPGHIYGYTF
TRBV19	TRBJ2-2	NA	NA	TGTGCCAGTAGTACCGGGACACCCACCGGGGAGCTGTTTTTT	CASSTGTPTGELFF
TRBV12-3/TRBV12-4	TRBJ2-7	few	TRBD1	TGTGCCAGCAGCCAAAAACCGGGACAGAACTACGAGCAGTACTTC	CASSQKPGQNYEQYF